This is a list of T cell receptor beta chains from one sample in a study of blood T cell repertoires in COVID-19. Repertoires were generated with immunoSEQ multiplex PCR, while TCRdb's copy carries only in-frame clones and drops some. This sample has 140,000 or so clones, with 84% found just once. Material for sequencing was peripheral blood. The receptors originated from a man aged 60 to 75 with active or convalescent COVID-19. Both conserved end residues are part of each CDR3. A D gene is named only where the DNA matches it firmly. Size tells how often a clone was seen (once, few, many) or the class of an expanded clone, and some rows leave it out.

j_call clone_size d_call v_call cdr3_aa cdr3_nt
TRBJ2-1 - - TRBV5-5 CASSFPYQGLTSNEQFF TGTGCCAGCAGCTTTCCCTACCAGGGCCTCACGTCCAATGAGCAGTTCTTC
TRBJ1-4 few - TRBV30 CAWSLQTNEKLFF TGTGCCTGGAGTCTTCAGACTAATGAAAAACTGTTTTTT
TRBJ2-5 - - TRBV5-1 CASSLFWLQTQYF TGCGCCAGCAGCTTGTTCTGGCTGCAGACCCAGTACTTC
TRBJ2-1 - TRBD2 TRBV27 CASSLFSGDTGYNEQFF TGTGCCAGCAGTTTATTTAGCGGGGATACAGGGTACAATGAGCAGTTCTTC
TRBJ2-5 - - TRBV19 CASSPGLIKGTQYF TGTGCCAGTAGCCCGGGACTTATAAAAGGGACCCAGTACTTC
TRBJ2-5 - - TRBV6-1 CASSEGGRETQYF TGTGCCAGCAGTGAAGGGGGCAGGGAGACCCAGTACTTC
TRBJ2-1 few TRBD2 TRBV28 CASSALTSGRYNEQFF TGTGCCAGCAGTGCCCTGACTAGCGGGAGATACAATGAGCAGTTCTTC
TRBJ2-1 - TRBD2 TRBV7-2 CASSLELAGNEQFF TGTGCCAGCAGCTTAGAACTAGCGGGTAATGAGCAGTTCTTC
TRBJ1-4 - - TRBV5-8 CASSSHRGGNEKLFF TGTGCCAGCAGCTCCCATCGGGGGGGCAATGAAAAACTGTTTTTT
TRBJ2-3 - TRBD1 TRBV6-5 CASSYDRGQADTQYF TGTGCCAGCAGTTACGACAGGGGGCAGGCAGATACGCAGTATTTT
TRBJ2-3 - - TRBV4-3 CASSPRDSSTDTQYF TGCGCCAGCAGCCCCCGGGACTCCAGCACAGATACGCAGTATTTT
TRBJ2-7 few - TRBV5-5 CASSFIGGPSYEQYF TGTGCCAGCAGCTTCATCGGGGGGCCATCCTACGAGCAGTACTTC
TRBJ2-7 - TRBD1 TRBV6-2/TRBV6-3 CASSYSLTGGDYEQYF TGTGCCAGCAGTTACTCCTTGACAGGGGGGGACTACGAGCAGTACTTC
TRBJ1-2 - - TRBV27 CASSTSPGWGGYTF TGTGCCAGCAGTACAAGTCCAGGGTGGGGTGGCTACACCTTC
TRBJ1-2 - TRBD1 TRBV30 CAWRVLGGADYGYTF TGTGCCTGGAGAGTTCTAGGGGGCGCCGACTATGGCTACACCTTC
TRBJ2-1 - TRBD1 TRBV7-9 CASSPVPGQPGEQFF TGTGCCAGCAGCCCAGTCCCGGGACAGCCCGGTGAGCAGTTCTTC
TRBJ2-2 once TRBD2 TRBV7-8 CASSLGLAGGFANTGELFF TGTGCCAGCAGCTTGGGACTAGCGGGGGGGTTCGCGAACACCGGGGAGCTGTTTTTT
TRBJ2-5 few - TRBV7-2 CASSLSPQETQYF TGTGCCAGCAGCTTATCCCCACAAGAGACCCAGTACTTC
TRBJ1-5 - TRBD1 TRBV19 CASSRAKIQGSNQPQHF TGTGCCAGTAGTCGGGCGAAAATACAGGGGAGCAATCAGCCCCAGCATTTT
TRBJ2-1 - - TRBV12-3/TRBV12-4 CASSRGTYNEQFF TGTGCCAGCAGTCGCGGGACGTACAATGAGCAGTTCTTC
TRBJ1-2 once - TRBV19 CASSIIEGLYGYTF TGTGCCAGTAGTATCATAGAGGGACTCTATGGCTACACCTTC
TRBJ2-1 - - TRBV19 CASSIDRRTEQFF TGTGCCAGTAGTATAGATAGGAGGACGGAGCAGTTCTTC
TRBJ2-5 - - TRBV6-2/TRBV6-3 CASSSGQAKRTQYF TGTGCCAGCAGTTCTGGGCAAGCTAAACGGACCCAGTACTTC
TRBJ2-1 - TRBD1 TRBV7-2 CASSLVETGYNEQFF TGTGCCAGCAGCTTAGTTGAGACAGGGTACAATGAGCAGTTCTTC
TRBJ1-2 - - TRBV5-6 CASQKRGLYGYTF TGTGCCAGCCAAAAGCGGGGGTTATATGGCTACACCTTC
TRBJ1-2 once TRBD1 TRBV7-2 CASSLTGAQGYGYTF TGTGCCAGCAGCTTAACAGGGGCCCAGGGCTATGGCTACACCTTC
TRBJ1-1 - - TRBV19 CASIQSEAFF TGTGCCAGTATACAGAGTGAAGCTTTCTTT
TRBJ1-2 - TRBD1 TRBV27 CASREDRDRGIYGYTF TGTGCCAGCAGGGAGGATAGGGACAGGGGGATCTATGGCTACACCTTC
TRBJ1-1 - - TRBV6-2/TRBV6-3 CASSYSGATEAFF TGTGCCAGCAGTTACTCGGGCGCAACTGAAGCTTTCTTT
TRBJ1-5 - - TRBV9 CASSASGNSNQPQHF TGTGCCAGCAGCGCGTCAGGGAATAGCAATCAGCCCCAGCATTTT
TRBJ2-1 few TRBD2 TRBV6-6 CASSPSLTSGSLNEQFF TGTGCCAGCAGTCCAAGTTTGACTAGCGGGAGTCTCAATGAGCAGTTCTTC
TRBJ1-6 - TRBD1 TRBV6-5 CASSFRDRDSPLHF TGTGCCAGCAGTTTCCGGGACAGGGACTCACCCCTCCACTTT
TRBJ1-1 - - TRBV25-1 CASSESGAGDEAFF TGTGCCAGCAGTGAATCAGGGGCGGGGGATGAAGCTTTCTTT
TRBJ1-2 - - TRBV10-3 CAISRQSYGYTF TGTGCCATCTCAAGACAGTCCTATGGCTACACCTTC
TRBJ1-2 - - TRBV6-5 CASSYGRGLGGYTF TGTGCCAGCAGTTACGGCAGGGGCCTGGGTGGCTACACCTTC
TRBJ2-3 - - TRBV27 CASSSWTESTDTQYF TGTGCCAGCAGTTCCTGGACAGAAAGCACAGATACGCAGTATTTT
TRBJ1-6 - - TRBV2 CASVLGGNSPLHF TGTGCCAGCGTGCTAGGGGGTAATTCACCCCTCCACTTT
TRBJ1-5 - - TRBV19 CASTPPKGVFSNQPQHF TGTGCCAGTACTCCCCCGAAGGGGGTTTTTAGCAATCAGCCCCAGCATTTT
TRBJ1-2 - - TRBV19 CASSITFRNYGYTF TGTGCCAGTAGTATCACATTCCGTAACTATGGCTACACCTTC
TRBJ2-7 - - TRBV11-2 CASSLSEGATYEQYF TGTGCCAGCAGCTTGAGTGAGGGAGCCACCTACGAGCAGTACTTC
TRBJ2-5 - - TRBV9 CASSPGVAVRETQYF TGTGCCAGCAGCCCGGGGGTAGCGGTCCGGGAGACCCAGTACTTC
TRBJ1-6 few TRBD1 TRBV12-5 CASGPGQGNSPLHF TGTGCTAGTGGGCCGGGACAGGGTAATTCACCCCTCCACTTT
TRBJ1-2 - - TRBV30 CAWSPRGRSYGYTF TGTGCCTGGAGCCCCCGTGGCCGGAGCTATGGCTACACCTTC